The 31 T cell receptor beta chains in this list originate from one sample, sequenced in a study of blood T cell repertoires in COVID-19. The method was immunoSEQ multiplex PCR; TCRdb's version includes in-frame clones alone and lacks a portion of them. The sample has about 350,000 clones, 87% seen once. The sequenced sample was PBMCs or T cells enriched from blood (not recorded which). The receptor source for this set is a woman aged 25 to 39 who had recovered from COVID-19.

The gene calls are TRBV27 and TRBJ1-2, with D hard to call. This CDR3 has 15 amino acids. V lost 4 bases, J lost 4 bases, and 16 bases lay in between. Germline V gene sequence: CDR1 MNHEY, CDR2 SMNVEV (reference sequence). CDR3 region: CASSSHLGRTYGYTF. CDR3 coding DNA: TGTGCCAGCAGTTCCCACTTGGGCAGAACCTATGGCTACACCTTC.

The chain is built from TRBV3-1 (or the pseudogene TRBV3-2) and TRBJ1-5; no firm D call. CDR1 LGHDT and CDR2 YNNKEL come from the germline V gene (reference sequence). Trimming cost V 6 bases and J 0 bases, with 9 bases left between them. The length of the CDR3 is 14 residues. CDR3 sequence reads: CASSRGVSNQPQHF. In DNA, the CDR3 is TGTGCCAGCAGTCGGGGAGTTAGCAATCAGCCCCAGCATTTT.

CDR3 sequence (DNA): TGCGCCAGCAGCGTACCGGGACAACTGAACACTGAAGCTTTCTTT. It encodes CASSVPGQLNTEAFF. The rearrangement joins TRBV5-1 to TRBJ1-1, with D perhaps matching TRBD1 (6 bases). Deletions cut 4 bases from V and 0 bases from J, with 13 bases between. In germline, CDR1 is SGHRS, CDR2 YFSETQ. The CDR3 runs 15 residues.

The V gene is TRBV7-9, the J gene TRBJ1-1, with TRBD1 identical over 8 bases. V dropped 6 bases and J dropped 4; count of bases not matched to a gene: 4. The length of the CDR3 is 13 residues. The germline CDR1 and CDR2 sequences are SEHNR and FQNEAQ (reference sequence). This CDR3 is CASSPTGGTEAFF. In DNA, the CDR3 is TGTGCCAGCAGTCCTACAGGGGGCACTGAAGCTTTCTTT.

V usage is TRBV7-6 and J usage is TRBJ2-2; 7 bases fit TRBD1. J was trimmed by 0 bases and V by 3 bases; bases with no gene match: 1. Germline V lookup: CDR1 SGHVS, CDR2 FNYEAQ. This CDR3 contains 15 residues. CDR3 in amino acids: CASSLGTANTGELFF. CDR3 DNA sequence: TGTGCCAGCAGCTTGGGGACAGCGAACACCGGGGAGCTGTTTTTT.

This clone has only a few counts. The chain has TRBV3-1 (or the pseudogene TRBV3-2) and TRBJ1-6, with unresolved D. The CDR3 has 13 residues. Germline CDR1 is LGHDT and CDR2 is YNNKEL (reference sequence). V was pared by 6 bases and J by 10 bases, with 13 bases between. The CDR3 region has the DNA TGTGCCAGCAGACTTGGAGGGAACTCACCCCTCCACTTT. Translated, it gives CASRLGGNSPLHF.

The chain couples TRBV27 to TRBJ1-6; 7 bases agree with TRBD1. The CDR3 spans 15 residues. With 2 bases clipped from V and 8 bases from J, the junction kept 6 bases outside the gene matches. CDR1 and CDR2 from the germline V gene are MNHEY and SMNVEV (reference sequence). The CDR3 sequence is CASSLVGTAHSPLHF. CDR3 nucleotide sequence: TGTGCCAGCAGTTTAGTAGGGACAGCCCATTCACCCCTCCACTTT.

The chain couples TRBV6-2 or TRBV6-3 to TRBJ2-5; TRBD2 might be the D (5 bases). Germline V lookup: CDR1 MNHEY, CDR2 SVGEGT. There are 15 residues in the CDR3. Between the trimmed V and J ends, which lost 5 bases and 0 bases, there was a span of 13 bases. CDR3 nucleotide sequence: TGTGCCAGCAGTGCTAGCCTCTTATACCAAGAGACCCAGTACTTC. It yields the protein CASSASLLYQETQYF.

The rearrangement links TRBV12-5 to TRBJ1-1; D unclear. The CDR3 runs to 14 residues. Trimming took off 6 bases at V and 0 bases at J, with 11 bases between the two ends. Germline CDR1 LGHNT, CDR2 FRNRAP. The CDR3 nucleotides are TGTGCTAGTGGGAGGACCGGGATGAACACTGAAGCTTTCTTT. This translates into CASGRTGMNTEAFF.

The chain has TRBV19 and TRBJ2-1; possibly TRBD2 for D (7 bases). Looked up from germline, CDR1 is LNHDA and CDR2 is SQIVND (reference sequence). This CDR3 has 15 amino acids. The germline V and J ends were trimmed by 1 base and 7 bases, with 14 bases remaining between them. The CDR3 here is CASSIGGREFNEQFF. The CDR3 nucleotides are TGTGCCAGTAGTATAGGGGGGCGGGAGTTTAATGAGCAGTTCTTC.

This chain links TRBV7-2 with TRBJ2-3, with D possibly TRBD2 on 6 matching bases. CDR1 SGHTA and CDR2 FQGNSA come from the germline V gene. V lost 0 bases and J lost 0, with 7 bases in between. The CDR3 sequence is 15 residues long. The DNA of the CDR3 is TGTGCCAGCAGCTTAGCGGGGACTAGCACAGATACGCAGTATTTT. Residues: CASSLAGTSTDTQYF.

The V gene is TRBV5-1, the J gene TRBJ1-1; maybe TRBD1 (6 bases). The V gene lost 0 bases and the J gene lost 8 bases, with 14 bases spanning the gap. Germline CDR1 and CDR2: SGHRS and YFSETQ. The CDR3 sequence is 14 residues long. The CDR3: CASSLDSQGNEAFF. The CDR3 nucleotides are TGCGCCAGCAGCTTGGACAGCCAGGGGAACGAAGCTTTCTTT.

J is TRBJ2-7 and V is TRBV5-4; maybe TRBD1 (5 bases). The CDR3 runs to 13 residues. The V gene lost 4 bases and the J gene lost 2 bases, with 10 bases spanning the gap. Germline CDR1 is SGHNT and CDR2 is YYREEE (reference sequence). CDR3 sequence reads: CASSPAGTYEQYF. DNA of the CDR3: TGTGCCAGCAGCCCCGCAGGGACCTACGAGCAGTACTTC.

The CDR3 here is CASSRSALSSYNEQFF. CDR3 sequence (DNA): TGTGCCAGCAGCCGATCAGCGTTGAGCTCCTACAATGAGCAGTTCTTC. J is TRBJ2-1 and V is TRBV11-3, with no clear D. This CDR3 is built from 16 residues. Trimming cost V 5 bases and J 0 bases, with 14 bases left between them. Germline values: CDR1 SGHNT, CDR2 YENEEA.

The chain links TRBV5-6 to TRBJ2-2; 7 bases align to TRBD1. Trimming cost V 3 bases and J 5 bases; bases outside gene matches: 10. The CDR3 is 16 amino acids. The germline CDR1 and CDR2 sequences are SGHDT and YYEEEE. CDR3 amino acids: CASSWGGPTGTGELFF. In nucleotides, the CDR3 is TGTGCCAGCAGCTGGGGCGGGCCGACAGGGACCGGGGAGCTGTTTTTT.

This chain links TRBV5-8 with TRBJ2-7; 8 bases map to TRBD1. With 4 bases clipped from V and 6 bases from J, the junction kept 15 bases outside the gene matches. The CDR3 loop spans 16 amino acids. Germline V gives CDR1 SGHTS, CDR2 YDEGEE. The CDR3 reads CASSTGQGTPFFEQYF. As DNA, the CDR3 is TGTGCCAGCAGCACCGGACAGGGAACCCCCTTCTTCGAGCAGTACTTC.

V gene TRBV5-6 combines with J gene TRBJ1-6, with D possibly being TRBD1 (5 bases). CDR1 and CDR2 from the germline V gene are SGHDT and YYEEEE. V shed 4 bases and J shed 7 bases, with 12 bases lying between them. This CDR3 is built from 14 residues. CDR3 bases: TGTGCCAGCAGCGGGGCGCTGCAGAATTCACCCCTCCACTTT. This sequence encodes CASSGALQNSPLHF.

The chain employs TRBV5-5 and TRBJ1-1, with TRBD1 matching over 9 bases. CDR1 is SGHKS, CDR2 YYEKEE, per germline (reference sequence). This CDR3 comprises 16 residues. Trimming removed 5 bases from V and 12 bases from J; junction bases left unmatched: 20. CDR3 bases: TGTGCCAGCAGTTTTTCCCCGAACCGGGACAGGGATTTAACTTTCTTT. Translating gives CASSFSPNRDRDLTFF.

CDR3 coding DNA: TGTGCCGACGGAGTTACAATGAGCAATGAGCAGTTCTTC. Protein sequence: CADGVTMSNEQFF. The chain uses TRBV2 and TRBJ2-1; D uncertain. Trimming removed 11 bases at V and 6 bases at J, with 17 bases between. CDR1 SNHLY and CDR2 FYNNEI come from the germline V gene. The CDR3 covers 13 residues.

The chain is built from TRBV2 and TRBJ2-5; 8 nucleotides line up with TRBD2. The junction had 3 bases not matched to a gene; V was cut back by 3 bases and J by 0 bases. This CDR3 has 15 residues. The germline CDR1 and CDR2 sequences are SNHLY and FYNNEI. The CDR3 DNA reads TGTGCCAGCAGTGATTCGGGAGGGTACCAAGAGACCCAGTACTTC. It encodes CASSDSGGYQETQYF.

The V and J genes are TRBV2 and TRBJ2-1; 11 nucleotides match TRBD1. The V gene's germline CDR1 is SNHLY and CDR2 FYNNEI. V was pared by 5 bases and J by 6 bases, with 3 bases of the junction left unmatched. This CDR3 has 14 residues. The CDR3 reads CASSPGTGGNEQFF. The CDR3, as DNA: TGTGCCAGCAGTCCCGGGACAGGGGGCAATGAGCAGTTCTTC.

This clone came up once. The genes are TRBV10-3 and TRBJ1-2; 10 bases are shared with TRBD1. Per the germline V gene, CDR1 is ENHRY and CDR2 is SYGVKD. This CDR3 contains 12 residues. The CDR3 coding sequence is TGTTCCAGCCGGGACAGGGGCTATGGCTACACCTTC. This gives the protein CSSRDRGYGYTF.

The J gene is TRBJ1-1, the V gene TRBV5-1; TRBD1 matches 10 bases. Germline trimming cut 3 bases from V and 10 bases from J; bases unmatched to any gene: 12. The CDR3 has 15 residues. Germline V lookup: CDR1 SGHRS, CDR2 YFSETQ. CDR3 sequence reads: CASSSLSRTGGIAFF. The CDR3, as DNA: TGCGCCAGCAGCTCCCTTAGCCGGACAGGGGGAATAGCTTTCTTT.

This clone was observed a few times. This chain connects TRBV5-4 to TRBJ2-2, with 16 bases identical to TRBD2. CDR1 SGHNT and CDR2 YYREEE come from the germline V gene (reference sequence). After removal of 4 bases from V and 9 bases from J, the junction contained 9 bases not matched to a gene. The CDR3 contains 17 residues. As DNA, the CDR3 is TGTGCCAGCAGCCAGGGACTAGCGGGGGGGATCGACCGGGAGCTGTTTTTT. Protein product: CASSQGLAGGIDRELFF.

The chain combines TRBV19 with TRBJ1-1, with TRBD1 matching 8 bases. Germline-derived CDR1 and CDR2 are LNHDA and SQIVND (reference sequence). This CDR3 contains 13 residues. The V gene end was trimmed by 5 bases and the J gene end by 4 bases; junction bases not matched to a gene: 3. The CDR3: CASSRTGGTEAFF. The CDR3 DNA reads TGTGCCAGTAGTCGTACAGGGGGCACTGAAGCTTTCTTT.

This chain joins TRBV5-6 and TRBJ2-1, with a tentative D call TRBD2 (6 bases). Germline V gene sequence: CDR1 SGHDT, CDR2 YYEEEE. Trimming took off 4 bases at V and 0 bases at J, with 14 bases between the two ends. The length of the CDR3 is 16 residues. The CDR3 coding sequence is TGTGCCAGCAGCCCCCTCGCGGGGAGCTCCTACAATGAGCAGTTCTTC. Its translation is CASSPLAGSSYNEQFF. The entire variable domain, with the rest obtained from reference TRBV5-6 and TRBJ2-1, is as follows: DAGVTQSPTHLIKTRGQQVTLRCSPKSGHDTVSWYQQALGQGPQFIFQYYEEEERQRGNFPDRFSGHQFPNYSSELNVNALLLGDSALYLCASSPLAGSSYNEQFFGPGTRLTVL.

This chain joins TRBV7-2 and TRBJ1-3, with unresolved D. The V gene's germline CDR1 is SGHTA and CDR2 FQGNSA. This CDR3 has 16 amino acids. V lost 3 bases to trimming and J lost 0 bases, with 12 bases between them. The CDR3 is CASSLDGRTSGNTIYF. The CDR3 coding sequence is TGTGCCAGCAGCTTGGACGGGAGAACCTCTGGAAACACCATATATTTT. Full variable domain (missing parts from reference TRBV7-2 and TRBJ1-3): GAGVSQSPSNKVTEKGKDVELRCDPISGHTALYWYRQSLGQGLEFLIYFQGNSAPDKSGLPSDRFSAERTGGSVSTLTIQRTQQEDSAVYLCASSLDGRTSGNTIYFGEGSWLTVV.

The gene calls are TRBV27 and TRBJ1-1, with a weak D call TRBD1 (5 bases). Trimming removed 10 bases at V and 7 bases at J, with 19 bases between. Per germline, CDR1 MNHEY and CDR2 SMNVEV (reference sequence). The CDR3 is 13 amino acids. Here the CDR3 DNA reads TGTGCCACAAACGACAGAGTGTACGGTGAAGCTTTCTTT. It translates to CATNDRVYGEAFF.

The gene calls are TRBV7-8 and TRBJ1-5; D is undetermined. CDR1 SGHVS and CDR2 FQNEAQ come from the germline V gene. The germline V and J ends were trimmed by 1 base and 1 base, with 11 bases remaining between them. The CDR3 has 16 residues. Here the CDR3 DNA reads TGTGCCAGCAGCTTAGAGGCGGGCCGGAGCAATCAGCCCCAGCATTTT. The encoded protein is CASSLEAGRSNQPQHF.

V gene TRBV6-5 combines with J gene TRBJ1-5; 8 bases map to TRBD1. Germline CDR1 is MNHEY and CDR2 is SVGAGI. The J segment lost 7 bases and the V segment lost 5 bases, leaving 4 bases of the junction unmatched. This CDR3 comprises 13 residues. CDR3 nucleotides: TGTGCCAGCAGTCGGACAGGGATGCAGCCCCAGCATTTT. The encoded protein is CASSRTGMQPQHF.

V is TRBV6-4 and J is TRBJ2-3; 12 bases are shared with TRBD2. This CDR3 has 18 amino acids. CDR1 MRHNA and CDR2 SNTAGT come from the germline V gene. The junction had 7 bases not matched to a gene; V was cut back by 2 bases and J by 1 base. CDR3 DNA sequence: TGTGCCAGCAGTGACCAGACTAGCGGGGGATGGGGCACAGATACGCAGTATTTT. Translating gives CASSDQTSGGWGTDTQYF.